This T cell receptor beta chain appears in the sequencing data of a study of control samples from healthy donors and cancer patients. Clones were sequenced by immunoSEQ multiplex PCR, and TCRdb holds only the in-frame ones, with some missing. This repertoire shows about 120,000 clones, 70% to 90% found once; its top ten account for roughly 3.4%. Specimen: blood. The sequence derives from a man in his forties or fifties in good health.

CDR3 protein: CASSLGNRVSGNTIYF. The CDR3 DNA follows: TGTGCCAGCAGCTTGGGCAACAGGGTCTCTGGAAACACCATATATTTT. The gene calls are TRBV5-4 and TRBJ1-3; D perhaps matches TRBD1 (6 bases). V was pared by 0 bases and J by 0 bases, with 10 bases between. Germline assignment: CDR1 SGHNT and CDR2 YYREEE (reference sequence). The CDR3 consists of 16 residues. The full variable domain, rest sourced from reference TRBV5-4 and TRBJ1-3, is ETGVTQSPTHLIKTRGQQVTLRCSSQSGHNTVSWYQQALGQGPQFIFQYYREEENGRGNFPPRFSGLQFPNYSSELNVNALELDDSALYLCASSLGNRVSGNTIYFGEGSWLTVV.